The clone carrying this T cell receptor beta chain came up once. Its specificity is unknown. Germline V gives CDR1 MNHNY, CDR2 SVGAGI (reference sequence). Trimming shortened V by 0 bases and J by 0 bases, and 6 bases separated the two germline ends. CDR3 length equals 15 residues. TCRdb's copy holds only in-frame clones and misses some; the assay was immunoSEQ multiplex PCR. The sample records around 130,000 clones, 84% being singletons. These data belong to a study of cytotoxic CD8 clonotypes in ibrutinib-treated CLL. Across the study: There were, on average, about 250,000 productive templates and approximately 94,000 productive rearrangements per sample. Study-wide results and limits: Under treatment, the uncommon public clonotypes either contracted or remained stable. Higher circulating CD8+ T-cell counts strongly accompanied higher baseline clonality, above age-matched healthy donors.

The sample in question was PBMCs, obtained after 24 months of ibrutinib treatment. The chain carries TRBV6-6 and TRBJ1-5; D remains ambiguous. The sequence came from a human donor with chronic lymphocytic leukemia. CDR3 region: CASSYSGNSNQPQHF. CDR3 nucleotides: TGTGCCAGCAGTTACTCCGGGAATAGCAATCAGCCCCAGCATTTT.